The rows below give T cell receptor beta chains drawn from one sample of a study of early T cells in non-severe SARS-CoV-2 infection. From the 5' RACE reads, TCRdb called clonotypes with MiXCR, one entry per CDR3 protein. The sample lists some 45,000 distinct CDR3 sequences, roughly a tenth seen once, with approximately 5.3% in the top ten. Sequences were derived from whole blood, sampled at baseline. The receptors stem from an adult who was a healthcare worker with PCR-confirmed SARS-CoV-2 infection or an uninfected control (not recorded which). Both conserved end residues are part of each CDR3. A D gene is named only where the DNA matches it firmly. The size of a clone is reported for some rows only, either as once, few or many, or as a class for expanded clones.

clone size: many
D gene: -
J gene: TRBJ2-3
V gene: TRBV24-1
CDR3 protein: CATSDSAENTQYF
CDR3 DNA: TGTGCCACCAGTGATTCCGCAGAAAATACGCAGTATTTT

clone size: -
D gene: -
J gene: TRBJ2-2
V gene: TRBV5-1
CDR3 protein: CASSPGNTGELFF
CDR3 DNA: TGCGCCAGCAGTCCTGGGAACACCGGGGAGCTGTTTTTT

clone size: -
D gene: -
J gene: TRBJ1-1
V gene: TRBV20-1
CDR3 protein: CSAEVDGNTEAFF
CDR3 DNA: TGCAGTGCCGAGGTTGATGGGAACACTGAAGCTTTCTTT

clone size: many
D gene: TRBD2
J gene: TRBJ2-1
V gene: TRBV7-9
CDR3 protein: CASSLSGSSYNEQFF
CDR3 DNA: TGTGCCAGCAGCCTCAGCGGGAGTTCCTACAATGAGCAGTTCTTC

clone size: many
D gene: -
J gene: TRBJ2-5
V gene: TRBV20-1
CDR3 protein: CSARRQGETQYF
CDR3 DNA: TGCAGTGCTAGGCGGCAGGGCGAGACCCAGTACTTC

clone size: -
D gene: TRBD1
J gene: TRBJ2-7
V gene: TRBV11-2
CDR3 protein: CASRGTGVEQYF
CDR3 DNA: TGTGCCAGCAGAGGGACAGGGGTCGAGCAGTACTTC

clone size: many
D gene: TRBD1
J gene: TRBJ2-3
V gene: TRBV19
CDR3 protein: CASSMAYRGGTDTQYF
CDR3 DNA: TGTGCCAGTAGTATGGCCTACAGGGGTGGCACAGATACGCAGTATTTT

clone size: few
D gene: -
J gene: TRBJ2-5
V gene: TRBV11-2
CDR3 protein: CASSSGTKETQYF
CDR3 DNA: TGTGCCAGCAGCTCCGGGACCAAAGAGACCCAGTACTTC

clone size: -
D gene: -
J gene: TRBJ2-6
V gene: TRBV18
CDR3 protein: CASSPPGSGANVLTF
CDR3 DNA: TGTGCCAGCTCACCACCGGGGTCTGGGGCCAACGTCCTGACTTTC

clone size: many
D gene: -
J gene: TRBJ1-4
V gene: TRBV6-1
CDR3 protein: CASRSQTATNEKLFF
CDR3 DNA: TGTGCCAGCAGGTCTCAGACAGCAACTAATGAAAAACTGTTTTTT

clone size: few
D gene: TRBD1
J gene: TRBJ2-2
V gene: TRBV6-6
CDR3 protein: CASSYRDRGPGELFF
CDR3 DNA: TGTGCCAGCAGTTACCGGGACAGGGGGCCCGGGGAGCTGTTTTTT

clone size: few
D gene: -
J gene: TRBJ1-1
V gene: TRBV6-6
CDR3 protein: CASRPPDIEAFF
CDR3 DNA: TGTGCCAGCCGACCGCCCGACATTGAAGCTTTCTTT

clone size: few
D gene: -
J gene: TRBJ2-7
V gene: TRBV6-6
CDR3 protein: CASSYRGDEQYF
CDR3 DNA: TGTGCCAGCAGTTACCGAGGGGACGAGCAGTACTTC

clone size: many
D gene: TRBD1
J gene: TRBJ2-2
V gene: TRBV25-1
CDR3 protein: CAAQRQGEAGELFF
CDR3 DNA: TGTGCGGCCCAGAGACAGGGGGAGGCCGGGGAGCTGTTTTTT

clone size: -
D gene: -
J gene: TRBJ1-4
V gene: TRBV5-1
CDR3 protein: CASSSGRGADEKLFF
CDR3 DNA: TGCGCCAGCAGCTCGGGCCGGGGGGCTGATGAAAAACTGTTTTTT

clone size: many
D gene: TRBD2
J gene: TRBJ2-1
V gene: TRBV15
CDR3 protein: CATSRPLGLAGFGEQFF
CDR3 DNA: TGTGCCACCAGCAGGCCTTTGGGACTAGCTGGATTCGGGGAGCAGTTCTTC

clone size: many
D gene: -
J gene: TRBJ2-6
V gene: TRBV2
CDR3 protein: CASRFTWGANVLTF
CDR3 DNA: TGTGCCAGCAGGTTTACTTGGGGGGCCAACGTCCTGACTTTC

clone size: -
D gene: -
J gene: TRBJ2-1
V gene: TRBV12-3/TRBV12-4
CDR3 protein: CASISPGNEQFF
CDR3 DNA: TGTGCCAGCATCTCGCCCGGGAATGAGCAGTTCTTC

clone size: -
D gene: -
J gene: TRBJ2-1
V gene: TRBV7-3
CDR3 protein: CASSLAGTGEQFF
CDR3 DNA: TGTGCCAGCAGCTTGGCGGGAACGGGTGAGCAGTTCTTC

clone size: -
D gene: -
J gene: TRBJ1-4
V gene: TRBV20-1
CDR3 protein: CSARGASGTMSEKLFF
CDR3 DNA: TGCAGTGCTAGAGGTGCGTCCGGGACTATGAGTGAAAAACTGTTTTTT

clone size: many
D gene: -
J gene: TRBJ2-3
V gene: TRBV7-8
CDR3 protein: CASSANRDLSADTQYF
CDR3 DNA: TGTGCCAGCAGCGCCAACAGGGATTTGTCTGCGGATACGCAGTATTTT

clone size: once
D gene: -
J gene: TRBJ1-1
V gene: TRBV2
CDR3 protein: CASTRDTNTEAFF
CDR3 DNA: TGTGCCAGCACAAGGGACACGAACACTGAAGCTTTCTTT

clone size: few
D gene: -
J gene: TRBJ2-3
V gene: TRBV6-5
CDR3 protein: CASSYSSPPDTQYF
CDR3 DNA: TGTGCCAGCAGTTACTCGAGTCCACCGGATACGCAGTATTTT

clone size: few
D gene: -
J gene: TRBJ2-5
V gene: TRBV7-9
CDR3 protein: CAARGVETQYF
CDR3 DNA: TGTGCCGCTCGGGGAGTGGAGACCCAGTACTTC

clone size: -
D gene: -
J gene: TRBJ1-2
V gene: TRBV18
CDR3 protein: CASSGQTNYGYTF
CDR3 DNA: TGTGCCAGCTCCGGACAAACTAACTATGGCTACACCTTC

clone size: -
D gene: -
J gene: TRBJ1-2
V gene: TRBV12-3/TRBV12-4
CDR3 protein: CASRLSGAVYGYTF
CDR3 DNA: TGTGCCAGCAGGCTCTCGGGGGCAGTCTATGGCTACACCTTC

clone size: -
D gene: -
J gene: TRBJ2-5
V gene: TRBV6-6
CDR3 protein: CASSYRDLETQYF
CDR3 DNA: TGTGCCAGCAGTTACAGGGATTTGGAGACCCAGTACTTC

clone size: few
D gene: -
J gene: TRBJ2-3
V gene: TRBV19
CDR3 protein: CASSIRGDTQYF
CDR3 DNA: TGTGCCAGTAGTATAAGGGGAGATACGCAGTATTTT

clone size: -
D gene: TRBD1
J gene: TRBJ2-7
V gene: TRBV4-3
CDR3 protein: CASSQEQWTGGGEQYF
CDR3 DNA: TGCGCCAGCAGCCAAGAGCAATGGACAGGGGGCGGCGAGCAGTACTTC

clone size: many
D gene: -
J gene: TRBJ2-1
V gene: TRBV2
CDR3 protein: CASSAVLVSWFF
CDR3 DNA: TGTGCCAGCAGTGCAGTCCTAGTATCATGGTTCTTC

clone size: -
D gene: -
J gene: TRBJ2-2
V gene: TRBV28
CDR3 protein: CASSLGGGELFF
CDR3 DNA: TGTGCCAGCAGTTTAGGAGGTGGGGAGCTGTTTTTT

clone size: many
D gene: -
J gene: TRBJ1-1
V gene: TRBV30
CDR3 protein: CAWSRGFREAFF
CDR3 DNA: TGTGCCTGGAGTAGGGGATTCCGTGAAGCTTTCTTT

clone size: many
D gene: -
J gene: TRBJ2-2
V gene: TRBV20-1
CDR3 protein: CSANGVPGELFF
CDR3 DNA: TGCAGTGCAAACGGGGTCCCCGGGGAGCTGTTTTTT

clone size: many
D gene: -
J gene: TRBJ2-3
V gene: TRBV29-1
CDR3 protein: CSVQGDADTQYF
CDR3 DNA: TGCAGCGTGCAAGGGGACGCAGATACGCAGTATTTT

clone size: few
D gene: -
J gene: TRBJ2-1
V gene: TRBV7-7
CDR3 protein: CASSLGLSSYNEQFF
CDR3 DNA: TGTGCTAGCAGCTTAGGCCTGAGCTCCTACAATGAGCAGTTCTTC

clone size: -
D gene: TRBD2
J gene: TRBJ2-1
V gene: TRBV29-1
CDR3 protein: CSVRTSGAKFF
CDR3 DNA: TGCAGCGTTCGGACTAGCGGGGCAAAGTTCTTC

clone size: -
D gene: -
J gene: TRBJ2-3
V gene: TRBV20-1
CDR3 protein: CSARKTEIEQYF
CDR3 DNA: TGCAGTGCTAGGAAGACAGAGATAGAGCAGTATTTT

clone size: many
D gene: -
J gene: TRBJ1-2
V gene: TRBV7-2
CDR3 protein: CASSSQGLRYGYTF
CDR3 DNA: TGTGCCAGCAGCTCCCAGGGGTTACGCTATGGCTACACCTTC

clone size: -
D gene: -
J gene: TRBJ2-5
V gene: TRBV20-1
CDR3 protein: CSARGQETQYF
CDR3 DNA: TGCAGTGCCAGGGGCCAAGAGACCCAGTACTTC

clone size: -
D gene: -
J gene: TRBJ1-1
V gene: TRBV29-1
CDR3 protein: CSVAFSGASQAFF
CDR3 DNA: TGCAGCGTTGCCTTTTCGGGGGCCTCTCAAGCTTTCTTT

clone size: many
D gene: TRBD1
J gene: TRBJ2-2
V gene: TRBV24-1
CDR3 protein: CATSKQGADTGELFF
CDR3 DNA: TGTGCCACCAGTAAACAGGGGGCGGACACCGGGGAGCTGTTTTTT

clone size: many
D gene: TRBD1
J gene: TRBJ1-1
V gene: TRBV7-9
CDR3 protein: CASRNRPGQANTEAFF
CDR3 DNA: TGTGCCAGCAGAAACCGGCCGGGACAGGCGAACACTGAAGCTTTCTTT

clone size: -
D gene: -
J gene: TRBJ2-7
V gene: TRBV9
CDR3 protein: CASSVADGFSYEQYF
CDR3 DNA: TGTGCCAGCAGCGTAGCGGACGGGTTCTCCTACGAGCAGTACTTC

clone size: -
D gene: -
J gene: TRBJ2-5
V gene: TRBV19
CDR3 protein: CASSPRLGRETQYF
CDR3 DNA: TGTGCCAGTAGTCCCCGGTTGGGACGGGAGACCCAGTACTTC

clone size: few
D gene: TRBD1
J gene: TRBJ2-3
V gene: TRBV7-8
CDR3 protein: CASSLDVRGPPDTQYF
CDR3 DNA: TGTGCCAGCAGCTTAGATGTCAGGGGGCCTCCAGATACGCAGTATTTT

clone size: -
D gene: -
J gene: TRBJ1-6
V gene: TRBV11-2
CDR3 protein: CASSREWGLGSPLHF
CDR3 DNA: TGTGCCAGCAGCCGAGAATGGGGTCTGGGTTCACCCCTCCACTTT

clone size: many
D gene: -
J gene: TRBJ2-2
V gene: TRBV18
CDR3 protein: CASSLLTDRTGELFF
CDR3 DNA: TGTGCCAGCTCCTTACTGACAGATCGAACCGGGGAGCTGTTTTTT

clone size: once
D gene: -
J gene: TRBJ2-3
V gene: TRBV7-9
CDR3 protein: CASSYGVTQYF
CDR3 DNA: TGTGCCAGCAGCTACGGAGTTACGCAGTATTTT

clone size: many
D gene: TRBD1
J gene: TRBJ2-5
V gene: TRBV2
CDR3 protein: CASRLDRGQETQYF
CDR3 DNA: TGTGCCAGCAGGCTGGACAGGGGTCAAGAGACCCAGTACTTC

clone size: -
D gene: TRBD1
J gene: TRBJ2-3
V gene: TRBV5-1
CDR3 protein: CASSSGTGSPTDTQYF
CDR3 DNA: TGCGCCAGCAGCTCCGGGACAGGCTCTCCCACAGATACGCAGTATTTT

clone size: many
D gene: -
J gene: TRBJ1-4
V gene: TRBV5-4
CDR3 protein: CASSIGTAGEKLFF
CDR3 DNA: TGTGCCAGCAGCATCGGGACTGCGGGTGAAAAACTGTTTTTT

clone size: many
D gene: TRBD2
J gene: TRBJ2-1
V gene: TRBV5-1
CDR3 protein: CASSLQGLSSYNEQFF
CDR3 DNA: TGCGCCAGCAGCTTGCAGGGACTAAGCTCCTACAATGAGCAGTTCTTC

clone size: many
D gene: -
J gene: TRBJ1-1
V gene: TRBV5-1
CDR3 protein: CASSLATGMNTEAFF
CDR3 DNA: TGCGCCAGCAGCTTGGCCACAGGAATGAACACTGAAGCTTTCTTT

clone size: few
D gene: -
J gene: TRBJ1-1
V gene: TRBV6-5
CDR3 protein: CASSVGRLNTEAFF
CDR3 DNA: TGTGCCAGCAGTGTCGGACGCCTGAACACTGAAGCTTTCTTT

clone size: -
D gene: TRBD1
J gene: TRBJ1-2
V gene: TRBV6-2/TRBV6-3
CDR3 protein: CASSYDGTGNGYTF
CDR3 DNA: TGTGCCAGCAGTTATGACGGGACAGGGAACGGCTACACCTTC

clone size: -
D gene: -
J gene: TRBJ1-6
V gene: TRBV2
CDR3 protein: CASSGPQSSYNSPLHF
CDR3 DNA: TGTGCCAGCAGTGGGCCTCAGAGCTCCTATAATTCACCCCTCCACTTT

clone size: many
D gene: TRBD2
J gene: TRBJ2-2
V gene: TRBV14
CDR3 protein: CASSQDQGLAGEGTGELFF
CDR3 DNA: TGTGCCAGCAGCCAAGATCAGGGACTAGCGGGAGAAGGAACCGGGGAGCTGTTTTTT

clone size: -
D gene: TRBD2
J gene: TRBJ2-5
V gene: TRBV5-1
CDR3 protein: CASSLPSGTAGETQYF
CDR3 DNA: TGCGCCAGCAGCTTACCTAGCGGGACTGCGGGGGAGACCCAGTACTTC

clone size: many
D gene: -
J gene: TRBJ2-7
V gene: TRBV27
CDR3 protein: CASSLSGQGSSYEQYF
CDR3 DNA: TGTGCCAGCAGTTTAAGCGGACAAGGGTCCTCCTACGAGCAGTACTTC

clone size: -
D gene: -
J gene: TRBJ2-3
V gene: TRBV10-3
CDR3 protein: CAISELASTDTQYF
CDR3 DNA: TGTGCCATCTCAGAGCTAGCAAGCACAGATACGCAGTATTTT